This is a list of T cell receptor beta chains from one sample in a study of blood T cell repertoires in COVID-19. Sequencing used immunoSEQ multiplex PCR; TCRdb keeps in-frame clones, though not all of them. Here the sample spans approximately 61,000 clones, about 82% being singletons. The specimen sequenced was peripheral blood. The receptors come from a man aged 65 to 85 with acute or convalescent COVID-19. Each CDR3 is given with its conserved first and last residue. The D gene is left open where the match is weak. Clone size appears in some rows only: once, few, many, or a class for an expanded clone.

.	TRBV14	TRBJ1-1	.	CASSQDSRIGAFF	TGTGCCAGCAGCCAAGATTCTCGTATCGGGGCTTTCTTT
TRBD1	TRBV5-1	TRBJ2-7	.	CASSLGTGGHEQYF	TGCGCCAGCAGCTTAGGGACAGGGGGCCACGAGCAGTACTTC
.	TRBV14	TRBJ1-5	.	CASSQAFLPRNRAHAIYSNQPQHF	TGTGCCAGCAGCCAAGCCTTTTTACCACGGAACAGGGCCCACGCTATTTATAGCAATCAGCCCCAGCATTTT
.	TRBV11-2	TRBJ2-3	.	CASSSHYGVADTQYF	TGTGCCAGCAGCTCCCACTACGGGGTGGCAGATACGCAGTATTTT
.	TRBV11-3	TRBJ2-7	.	CASSREQGPGPYEQYF	TGTGCCAGCAGCCGAGAACAGGGCCCAGGTCCCTACGAGCAGTACTTC
.	TRBV18	TRBJ2-1	few	CASSPSGNEQFF	TGTGCCAGCTCACCATCGGGGAATGAGCAGTTCTTC
TRBD1	TRBV4-1	TRBJ1-5	.	CASSQGWDRGWNQPQHF	TGCGCCAGCAGCCAAGGTTGGGACAGGGGGTGGAATCAGCCCCAGCATTTT
.	TRBV5-1	TRBJ1-2	.	CASSLGGSNYGYTF	TGCGCCAGCAGCTTGGGGGGCTCTAACTATGGCTACACCTTC
.	TRBV5-1	TRBJ1-5	few	CASSLAGGGNQPQHF	TGCGCCAGCAGCTTGGCGGGGGGCGGCAATCAGCCCCAGCATTTT
TRBD2	TRBV6-5	TRBJ2-7	.	CASSITSGGYEQYF	TGTGCCAGCAGTATAACTAGCGGGGGTTACGAGCAGTACTTC
.	TRBV18	TRBJ1-3	.	CASSPLAVSGNTIYF	TGTGCCAGCTCACCACTGGCAGTCTCTGGAAACACCATATATTTT
TRBD1	TRBV6-5	TRBJ1-6	.	CASSFYRGPNNSPLHF	TGTGCCAGCAGTTTCTACAGGGGTCCCAATAATTCACCCCTCCACTTT
.	TRBV7-9	TRBJ1-1	few	CASSQGPPTGTEAFF	TGTGCCAGCAGCCAAGGTCCCCCTACGGGAACTGAAGCTTTCTTT
.	TRBV5-1	TRBJ2-1	.	CASSFRNSLGRGNEQFF	TGCGCCAGCAGCTTTCGGAATTCGCTGGGCCGTGGCAATGAGCAGTTCTTC
TRBD2	TRBV6-2/TRBV6-3	TRBJ2-3	.	CASSPVDRGGTDTQYF	TGTGCCAGCAGCCCTGTTGACCGGGGGGGTACAGATACGCAGTATTTT
.	TRBV6-4	TRBJ1-2	once	CASRPGPRKYGYTF	TGTGCCAGCAGACCAGGCCCCCGTAAGTATGGCTACACCTTC
TRBD1	TRBV12-3/TRBV12-4	TRBJ2-3	.	CASRQGARDTQYF	TGTGCCTCGCGGCAGGGGGCAAGGGATACGCAGTATTTT
.	TRBV12-5	TRBJ2-7	.	CASGLARTQNPVAYEQYF	TGTGCTAGTGGTTTGGCGCGGACTCAGAACCCGGTAGCCTACGAGCAGTACTTC
.	TRBV9	TRBJ1-3	.	CASSPRTGNGNTIYF	TGTGCCAGCAGCCCGCGCACAGGGAACGGAAACACCATATATTTT
.	TRBV28	TRBJ1-5	.	CASSLDELSNQPQHF	TGTGCCAGCAGTTTAGATGAGTTAAGCAATCAGCCCCAGCATTTT
TRBD1	TRBV10-2	TRBJ2-3	.	CASRQTGETDTQYF	TGCGCCAGCAGGCAGACAGGGGAGACAGATACGCAGTATTTT
.	TRBV2	TRBJ2-3	.	CASIRGRNTDTQYF	TGTGCCAGCATCAGGGGCCGGAACACAGATACGCAGTATTTT
.	TRBV3-1/TRBV3-2	TRBJ2-3	few	CASSQAGLSADTQYF	TGTGCCAGCAGCCAAGCGGGACTCTCCGCAGATACGCAGTATTTT
.	TRBV27	TRBJ1-2	few	CASSSDRDRGRDYGYTF	TGTGCCAGCAGTTCCGACCGAGACCGAGGGAGAGACTATGGCTACACCTTC
TRBD2	TRBV18	TRBJ2-7	.	CASAELSGGESYEQYF	TGTGCCAGCGCCGAACTTAGCGGGGGAGAATCCTACGAGCAGTACTTC
TRBD2	TRBV5-1	TRBJ2-3	few	CASSLGTSGGTDTQYF	TGCGCCAGCAGCTTGGGGACTAGCGGGGGCACAGATACGCAGTATTTT